The clone carrying this T cell receptor (beta chain) showed up many times. Its antigen is not known. This sample is drawn from a study of beta chain features in type 1 diabetes. General observations from the study: The study found fewer insertions and more deletions at VDJ junctions in type 1 diabetes patients.

From germline, CDR1 is LGHNA and CDR2 YSLEER. The CDR3 sequence is 16 residues long. The V and J ends lost 1 base and 6 bases, in that order; junction bases with no gene match: 8. The sequenced template was cDNA made from the entire isolated RNA. Samples of naive, central memory and regulatory T cells yielded a mean of about 3.5 million reads. Here immunoSEQ multiplex PCR was the method, and the copy in TCRdb shows in-frame clones only, minus some. The table has more than 300,000 clones, roughly 8% seen once. The TCR comes from a woman aged 18 to 35 in good health. The chain joins TRBV4-3 to TRBJ2-1; 8 bases agree with TRBD2. The sample comprised central memory CD4+ T cells from blood. CDR3 bases: TGCGCCAGCAGCCAAGTTATTGCGGGAGGCTCCAATGAGCAGTTCTTC. Its translation: CASSQVIAGGSNEQFF.